This T cell receptor (beta chain) was recorded in a study of blood T cell repertoires in COVID-19. Study-level information: In each case, the material was cDNA or gDNA derived from T cells, B-cell-depleted T cells, or PBMCs.

The V and J ends lost 3 bases and 7 bases respectively, with 4 bases between them. Germline loops: CDR1 SGHTA, CDR2 FQGNSA. This CDR3 is 12 amino acids long. Generated by immunoSEQ multiplex PCR, the TCRdb table keeps only in-frame clones and is missing some. The table includes 150,000 to 200,000 clones, approximately 79% detected once. The sequence was collected from a woman of 80 years or more with acute or convalescent COVID-19. The sequencing input was peripheral blood. The chain joins TRBV7-2 to TRBJ1-6; D remains unclear. The chain's CDR3 is CASSFQNSPLHF. CDR3 bases: TGTGCCAGCAGCTTTCAGAATTCACCCCTCCACTTT.